Listed here is a single T cell receptor (beta chain). The data were taken from a study of cytomegalovirus exposure and HLA in healthy donors. The PCR made use of 60 Vbeta and 13 Jbeta primers. Original data processing: In a later analysis, roughly 86 million unique TCR beta chains included roughly 11 million shared by two or more donors. Generated by immunoSEQ multiplex PCR, the TCRdb table keeps only in-frame clones and is missing some. That table supplies the V and J calls and clone size; D and trimming were determined from the DNA. The sample consists of approximately 140,000 clones, about 79% of them appearing once. The CDR3 has 15 residues. V gave up 1 base and J gave up 2 bases, with 10 bases separating them. In germline, CDR1 is SGHKS, CDR2 YYEKEE (reference sequence).

The receptor was derived from a man aged 35 to 55 in good health and CMV-seropositive. The sequenced sample was PBMCs. The chain has TRBV5-5 and TRBJ2-1; D may be TRBD1 (5 bases). The CDR3: CASSLSAGTYNEQFF. The CDR3 nucleotides read TGTGCCAGCAGCTTGTCTGCAGGGACCTACAATGAGCAGTTCTTC.